Given below is one TCR beta chain in context. These data are taken from a study of blood T cell repertoires in COVID-19. Study context: PBMCs, B-cell-depleted T cells, or T cells provided the cDNA or gDNA that made up the material.

As handled by the study authors: Quantification of nucleated cells was approximated via reference gene primer amplification. Method: immunoSEQ multiplex PCR; TCRdb's copy keeps in-frame clones and lacks some. That table furnishes V, J and clone size, whereas the DNA furnished D and trimming. The sample contains 250,000 to 300,000 clones, about 89% of which appear only once. This clonotype was sampled from a woman between 40 and 55 years old who had recovered from COVID-19. The sequencing input was peripheral blood.

In nucleotides, the CDR3 is TGTGCCAGCAGCGCGGGAGGTGGTTACAGCTCCTACAATGAGCAGTTCTTC. Its translation: CASSAGGGYSSYNEQFF. J is TRBJ2-1 and V is TRBV9; 7 bases fit TRBD2. There are 17 residues in the CDR3. Trimming took 3 bases from V and 0 from J; bases not matched to a gene: 9. The germline gives CDR1 SGDLS, CDR2 YYNGEE.